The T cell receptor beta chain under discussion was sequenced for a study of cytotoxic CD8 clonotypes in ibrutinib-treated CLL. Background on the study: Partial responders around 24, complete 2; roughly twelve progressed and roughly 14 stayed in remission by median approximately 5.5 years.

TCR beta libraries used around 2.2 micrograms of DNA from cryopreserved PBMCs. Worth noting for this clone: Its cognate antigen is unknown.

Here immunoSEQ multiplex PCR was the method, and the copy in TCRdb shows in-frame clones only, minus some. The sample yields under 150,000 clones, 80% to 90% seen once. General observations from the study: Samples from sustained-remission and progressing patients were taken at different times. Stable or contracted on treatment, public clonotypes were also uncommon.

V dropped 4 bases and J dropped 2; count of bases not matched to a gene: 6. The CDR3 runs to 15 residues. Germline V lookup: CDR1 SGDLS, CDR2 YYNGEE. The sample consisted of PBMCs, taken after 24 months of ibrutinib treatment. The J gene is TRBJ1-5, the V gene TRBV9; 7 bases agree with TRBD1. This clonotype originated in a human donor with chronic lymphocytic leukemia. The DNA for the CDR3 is TGTGCCAGCAGCAGGACAGGTTTTGGCAATCAGCCCCAGCATTTT. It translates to CASSRTGFGNQPQHF.